This T cell receptor (beta chain) was identified in a study of CD8+ T cells in alopecia areata. Across the whole study: Treated patients received oral tofacitinib, 5 to 10 mg twice daily. Study findings and constraints: Scalp and blood samples kept many expanded lesional clones throughout tofacitinib. More clonal than normal scalp was lesional scalp, particularly alopecia totalis/universalis.

Sequencing relied on a cDNA template that was reverse transcribed from extracted RNA. Sequencing used immunoSEQ multiplex PCR; TCRdb keeps in-frame clones, though not all of them. The sample includes approximately 150,000 clones, 58% of them seen just once. Treatment in this sample: oral pan-JAK inhibitor, 5-10 mg twice daily. Researchers took lesional scalp punch biopsies and peripheral blood from people who were alopecia areata patients. This CDR3 is built from 11 residues. The germline V gene encodes CDR1 GTSNPN and CDR2 SVGIG (reference sequence). V lost 3 bases to trimming and J lost 8 bases, with 7 bases between them. As for this clone: The antigen is undetermined.

This sequence joins TRBV30 and TRBJ1-4; no firm D call. This clonotype originated in a human donor with alopecia areata. Sequencing used CD4+ T cells sorted from blood, obtained between weeks 55 and 65, from a patient treated with tofacitinib. This CDR3 is CAWSLGEKLFF. In nucleotides, the CDR3 is TGTGCCTGGAGCCTCGGGGAAAAACTGTTTTTT.